The clone carrying this T cell receptor beta chain was seen repeatedly, ten times or more. TCR beta CDR3 region amplification was performed from RNA transcripts. In the first-round RT-PCR of the TCR CDR3, the HTBI primer set was used. A single record per CDR3 protein comes from TCRdb applying MiXCR to the multiplex PCR reads. The sample has a few hundred thousand distinct CDR3 sequences; more than 15% are singletons. Newly diagnosed hyperthyroidism, duration under 2 months, in patients aged 18 to 65. The PBMCs had their origin in approximately 10 ml of fresh peripheral blood. The data are from a study of T cells in Graves' hyperthyroidism and ophthalmopathy. The TCR originated in a woman aged 18-29 years with Graves' hyperthyroidism. What was sequenced was blood.

The CDR3 here is CASSEWSVRDKDNYGYTF. The CDR3 nucleotides are TGTGCCAGCAGTGAATGGTCAGTCCGGGACAAGGATAACTATGGCTACACCTTC. This rearrangement joins TRBV6-1 to TRBJ1-2; D is possibly TRBD1 (6 bases). The CDR3 extends over 18 amino acids. V lost 2 bases to trimming and J lost 1 base, with 20 bases between them. CDR1 is MNHNS, CDR2 SASEGT, per germline.